The T cell receptor beta chain under discussion was sequenced for a study of OX40 agonist ivuxolimab in advanced cancers. Looking at the study overall: Administration of intravenous ivuxolimab to patients occurred every 2 weeks at 0.01 to 10 mg/kg. Dose-escalation patients were diagnosed with hepatocellular carcinoma, melanoma, renal cell cancer or head and neck cancer.

Study-wide results and caveats: The study observed clonal expansion of CD4+ and CD8+ blood T cells by week 6 at 0.1 to 3.0 mg/kg.

Worth noting for this clone: Its target is unknown.

Trimming cost V 2 bases and J 4 bases, with 15 bases left between them. Germline V CDR1 and CDR2: SGHNT, YYREEE (reference sequence). This CDR3 comprises 15 residues. Measured with immunoSEQ multiplex PCR; TCRdb has only the in-frame clones, and not every one. This sample has under 150,000 clones; over 75% occur once, and the top ten carry approximately 0.99%. The specimen was CD4+ or CD8+ T cells sorted from blood, collected in a trial of the OX40 agonist ivuxolimab. The receptor was derived from an adult with an advanced solid tumor such as melanoma, head and neck, liver or kidney cancer. V gene TRBV5-4 combines with J gene TRBJ1-2; no firm D call. The CDR3 region has the DNA TGTGCCAGCAGCTTAAGGGCACGAGTGGCCTATGGCTACACCTTC. This translates into CASSLRARVAYGYTF.